Presented here are 16 T cell receptor beta chains from one specimen sequenced in a study of cytomegalovirus exposure and HLA in healthy donors. The primer mix had 60 Vbeta and 13 Jbeta primers. Profiling relied on immunoSEQ multiplex PCR, and the TCRdb table lists in-frame clones only, not all of them. The table includes tens of thousands of clones, around 78% detected once. The sequencing input was PBMCs. Source of these receptors: a man under 40 in good health and CMV-seronegative.

The rearrangement joins TRBV19 to TRBJ2-1, with 8 bases that match TRBD2. The germline V gene has CDR1 LNHDA and CDR2 SQIVND (reference sequence). CDR3 length: 16 residues. V was pared by 3 bases and J by 7 bases, with 11 bases of the junction left unmatched. This CDR3 is CASSIGRAGVRNEQFF. The CDR3 DNA reads as TGTGCCAGTAGTATCGGTCGAGCGGGAGTACGAAATGAGCAGTTCTTC.

The chain couples TRBV13 to TRBJ1-1; no definite D call. V lost 1 base, J lost 0 bases, and 9 bases lay in between. Germline CDR1 is PRHDT and CDR2 is FYEKMQ (reference sequence). The CDR3 loop spans 15 amino acids. The CDR3 loop reads CASSLDSSMNTEAFF. CDR3 bases: TGTGCCAGCAGCTTAGACTCATCCATGAACACTGAAGCTTTCTTT. The entire variable domain, with the rest obtained from reference TRBV13 and TRBJ1-1, is as follows: AAGVIQSPRHLIKEKRETATLKCYPIPRHDTVYWYQQGPGQDPQFLISFYEKMQSDKGSIPDRFSAQQFSDYHSELNMSSLELGDSALYFCASSLDSSMNTEAFFGQGTRLTVV.

This chain joins TRBV29-1 and TRBJ1-2; no clear D. V dropped 4 bases and J dropped 5 bases, with 14 bases sitting between them. The germline V gene has CDR1 SQVTM and CDR2 ANQGSEA. The CDR3 is made up of 13 amino acids. The CDR3 nucleotides read TGCAGCGTTGCCCAAAGCGAGGCGTATGGCTACACCTTC. It yields the protein CSVAQSEAYGYTF. The full variable domain, in which reference TRBV29-1 and TRBJ1-2 provide the parts outside the CDR3, is SAVISQKPSRDICQRGTSLTIQCQVDSQVTMMFWYRQQPGQSLTLIATANQGSEATYESGFVIDKFPISRPNLTFSTLTVSNMSPEDSSIYLCSVAQSEAYGYTFGSGTRLTVV.

The chain carries TRBV5-1 and TRBJ2-2, with D tentatively TRBD1 (5 bases). Germline CDR1 reads SGHRS; CDR2 reads YFSETQ. The CDR3 is 16 residues long. Trimming took off 0 bases at V and 6 bases at J, with 15 bases between the two ends. CDR3 sequence: CASSLETELTPGELFF. The CDR3 region has the DNA TGCGCCAGCAGCTTGGAGACAGAACTGACCCCCGGGGAGCTGTTTTTT.

The rearrangement joins TRBV7-2 to TRBJ2-5; D is perhaps TRBD1 (6 bases). This CDR3 spans 13 amino acids. The germline CDR1 and CDR2 sequences are SGHTA and FQGNSA. V was cut by 1 base and J by 5 bases, with 8 bases left in between. In DNA, the CDR3 is TGTGCCAGCAGCTTAGACAGGGTGGAGACCCAGTACTTC. This codes for CASSLDRVETQYF.

This chain connects TRBV28 to TRBJ2-3; 9 bases map to TRBD2. This CDR3 has 15 amino acids. Germline V gene sequence: CDR1 MDHEN, CDR2 SYDVKM. V lost 6 bases to trimming and J lost 5 bases; unmatched junction nucleotides: 9. CDR3 DNA: TGTGCCAGCAGCTCTGGGACTAGCAGAAGAGATACGCAGTATTTT. This sequence encodes CASSSGTSRRDTQYF.

In its sample, this clone was seen a few times. The chain recombines TRBV6-1 with TRBJ1-1; D might be TRBD1 (6 bases). This CDR3 contains 16 residues. Per germline, CDR1 MNHNS and CDR2 SASEGT. V was cut by 4 bases and J by 0 bases, with 15 bases left in between. CDR3: CASSAPGQPMNTEAFF. The CDR3 bases are TGTGCCAGCAGTGCCCCGGGACAACCCATGAACACTGAAGCTTTCTTT.

This sequence joins TRBV7-3 and TRBJ2-1; D is possibly TRBD2 (7 bases). The CDR3 is 15 residues long. Trimming took 4 bases from V and 2 from J, leaving 12 bases between them. The germline V gene encodes CDR1 SGHTA and CDR2 FQGTGA. CDR3 residues: CASSSFGGPYNEQFF. The CDR3 bases are TGTGCCAGCAGCTCCTTCGGGGGGCCCTACAATGAGCAGTTCTTC.

CDR3 region: CASSERTTGVGYTF. DNA for the CDR3: TGTGCCAGCAGTGAAAGGACGACAGGCGTCGGCTACACCTTC. This chain links TRBV6-1 with TRBJ1-2, with a tentative D call TRBD1 (6 bases). The CDR3 extends over 14 amino acids. CDR1 and CDR2 (germline): MNHNS, SASEGT. Trimming shortened V by 2 bases and J by 8 bases, and 15 bases separated the two germline ends.

This chain connects TRBV7-8 to TRBJ2-3; D may be TRBD1 (5 bases). There are 19 residues in the CDR3. V lost 1 base to trimming and J lost 1 base, with 21 bases between them. Germline CDR1 SGHVS, CDR2 FQNEAQ. CDR3 in DNA: TGTGCCAGCAGCTTAGAGGGGCTTCTTAAGGGTACGGGCACAGATACGCAGTATTTT. This sequence encodes CASSLEGLLKGTGTDTQYF.

This clone was recorded once. The chain has TRBV11-3 and TRBJ1-2, with 7 positions matching TRBD1. This CDR3 is 13 amino acids long. Germline values: CDR1 SGHNT, CDR2 YENEEA. The V segment lost 2 bases and the J segment 8 bases; nucleotides outside the gene matches: 5. CDR3 region: CASSLTGAGGYTF. Here the CDR3 DNA reads TGTGCCAGCAGCTTAACAGGGGCTGGAGGCTACACCTTC.

The chain carries TRBV6-6 and TRBJ2-1; 8 nucleotides line up with TRBD2. The CDR3 is 16 residues long. Germline values: CDR1 MNHNY, CDR2 SVGAGI (reference sequence). V lost 7 bases to trimming and J lost 0 bases; unmatched junction nucleotides: 8. CDR3 sequence: CASNPAGEASYNEQFF. CDR3 coding DNA: TGTGCCAGCAACCCAGCGGGGGAGGCCTCCTACAATGAGCAGTTCTTC.

The chain is built from TRBV14 and TRBJ2-3, with unresolved D. Germline loops: CDR1 SGHDN, CDR2 FVKESK. V was cut by 2 bases and J by 0 bases, with 9 bases left in between. The CDR3 covers 15 residues. The CDR3 coding sequence is TGTGCCAGCAGCCAAACAGCCTCTAGCACAGATACGCAGTATTTT. Its translation is CASSQTASSTDTQYF. Full variable domain (missing parts from reference TRBV14 and TRBJ2-3): EAGVTQFPSHSVIEKGQTVTLRCDPISGHDNLYWYRRVMGKEIKFLLHFVKESKQDESGMPNNRFLAERTGGTYSTLKVQPAELEDSGVYFCASSQTASSTDTQYFGPGTRLTVL.

V is TRBV27 and J is TRBJ1-4, with TRBD1 matching over 8 bases. The CDR3 runs 15 residues. V lost 4 bases, J lost 8 bases, and 9 bases stayed unmatched. Germline V gives CDR1 MNHEY, CDR2 SMNVEV (reference sequence). The CDR3 DNA sequence: TGTGCCAGCAGTTCCCGCAGGGGGCGAAGCGAAAAACTGTTTTTT. This sequence encodes CASSSRRGRSEKLFF.

The V call is TRBV4-3, the J call TRBJ2-3; a weak D match, TRBD2 (5 bases). Trimming left V 1 base short and J 6 bases short, with 17 bases between. The CDR3 is made up of 16 amino acids. CDR1 is LGHNA, CDR2 YSLEER, per germline. CDR3 in DNA: TGCGCCAGCAGCCAAGGGGCCCGGGGTAGCTGGGATACGCAGTATTTT. This sequence encodes CASSQGARGSWDTQYF.

V usage is TRBV6-5 and J usage is TRBJ2-7, with 7 bases that match TRBD1. The CDR3 length is 15 residues. Germline V gene data show CDR1 as MNHEY and CDR2 as SVGAGI. V lost 6 bases to trimming and J lost 6 bases; unmatched junction nucleotides: 14. CDR3 nucleotide sequence: TGTGCCAGCAGAAAAGGGGGCAGGGTGGCGGGCGAGCAGTACTTC. It encodes CASRKGGRVAGEQYF.